This T cell receptor beta chain was recovered during a study of cytomegalovirus exposure and HLA in healthy donors. Among the donors, all were healthy bone marrow donors. 13 Jbeta primers and 60 Vbeta primers were used for the PCR. Profiling relied on immunoSEQ multiplex PCR, and the TCRdb table lists in-frame clones only, not all of them. This table has roughly 93,000 clones, about 76% appearing once. Study-wide results and caveats: In a later analysis, HLA-associated beta chains showed higher expansion and lower generation probabilities than comparable chains. DRB1 showed the most TCR associations and HLA-C the fewest in a later analysis, as rates varied by HLA locus.

This clone appeared a single time. Its specificity is not known. The sequence came from a human donor in good health. The sequenced material came from PBMCs.

CDR3 sequence reads: CASSLSGANVLTF. Here the CDR3 DNA reads TGTGCCAGCAGTCTGTCCGGGGCCAACGTCCTGACTTTC. The chain recombines TRBV27 with TRBJ2-6; D unclear. The germline V gene has CDR1 MNHEY and CDR2 SMNVEV (reference sequence). With 5 bases removed from V and 4 bases from J, the gap between germline ends came to 6 bases. The CDR3 covers 13 residues.